These 2 T cell receptor beta chains were all obtained from the same sample, sequenced in a study of OX40 agonist ivuxolimab in advanced cancers. The data were produced by immunoSEQ multiplex PCR, yet TCRdb's version contains in-frame clones alone and is incomplete. The sample lists under 100,000 clones; more than 90% were seen once. Sequencing was performed on CD4+ or CD8+ T cells sorted from blood, taken in a trial of the OX40 agonist ivuxolimab. The receptors shown here come from an adult with an advanced solid tumor such as melanoma, head and neck, liver or kidney cancer.

This chain connects TRBV11-3 to TRBJ1-1, with D hard to call. V was shortened by 5 bases and J by 1 base, with 14 bases between the two germline ends. CDR3 length: 15 amino acids. CDR1 is SGHNT, CDR2 YENEEA, per germline. The CDR3 DNA is TGTGCCAGCAGCCAGTCTCCCAATCCGAACACTGAAGCTTTCTTT. Protein sequence: CASSQSPNPNTEAFF.

The chain links TRBV5-1 to TRBJ2-1, with TRBD1 as a possible D gene (6 bases). Trimming pared 4 bases from V and 0 bases from J, leaving 17 bases between. This CDR3 is 17 amino acids long. Germline CDR1 SGHRS, CDR2 YFSETQ. In DNA, the CDR3 is TGCGCCAGCAGCCCTTTCGGTGGGGGCCTCTCCTACAATGAGCAGTTCTTC. Protein product: CASSPFGGGLSYNEQFF.